This T cell receptor (beta chain) was obtained from a study of blood T cells in healthy people across ages. Regarding the study as a whole: In older individuals, TCR beta diversity per million T cells was lower, falling roughly linearly with age.

This clonotype was observed at least ten times. Its specificity is not known. CDR1 is SEHNR and CDR2 is FQNEAQ in the germline V gene (reference sequence). The CDR3 length is 14 residues. The ends were cut back, 1 base at V and 2 bases at J, with 7 bases in the middle. Donors each provided roughly 11 milliliters of peripheral blood. Researchers report isolating at least 7 million PBMCs per sample. Then a second PCR, running roughly 6 to 12 cycles, was carried out with a sample-barcoded 5' primer and a J-beta primer mix. Unique molecular identifiers of 12 random nucleotides labeled each cDNA. TCRdb redid the calling of the 5' RACE reads with MiXCR, one entry per CDR3 protein. The data hold roughly 640,000 distinct CDR3 sequences, with roughly 31% observed a single time.

The sequenced sample was blood. This chain uses TRBV7-9 with TRBJ2-3; TRBD2 might be the D (5 bases). The origin of this receptor is a woman at least 80 years old in good health. The CDR3 DNA sequence: TGTGCCAGCAGCTTAGAACGGGACACAGATACGCAGTATTTT. It yields the protein CASSLERDTDTQYF.